This T cell receptor (beta chain) appears in the sequencing data of a study of low-dose radiotherapy and immunotherapy resistance in tumors. V was trimmed by 1 base and J by 13 bases, leaving 14 bases between them. This CDR3 contains 13 residues. CDR1 is SGHDN and CDR2 is FVKESK in the germline V gene. Documented time point: before trial treatment. Alpha- and beta-chain coverage of first-strand cDNA came from TRAV- and TRBV-specific primers. PCR amplification of the TCRs was performed with Phusion for 15 to 25 PCR cycles, and it relied on a constant-region primer together with a V-primer adapter. TCRdb reanalysed the reads using MiXCR and keeps one entry per CDR3 protein. This table holds 57,000 or so distinct CDR3 sequences, 20% to 25% found once.

This specimen was PBMCs, taken before treatment. This clonotype originated in a male donor with prostate cancer. The genes are TRBV14 and TRBJ2-1, with D unclear. In nucleotides, the CDR3 is TGTGCCAGCAGCCAAGTGGACGAAACATCTCAGTTCTTC. Its protein is CASSQVDETSQFF.